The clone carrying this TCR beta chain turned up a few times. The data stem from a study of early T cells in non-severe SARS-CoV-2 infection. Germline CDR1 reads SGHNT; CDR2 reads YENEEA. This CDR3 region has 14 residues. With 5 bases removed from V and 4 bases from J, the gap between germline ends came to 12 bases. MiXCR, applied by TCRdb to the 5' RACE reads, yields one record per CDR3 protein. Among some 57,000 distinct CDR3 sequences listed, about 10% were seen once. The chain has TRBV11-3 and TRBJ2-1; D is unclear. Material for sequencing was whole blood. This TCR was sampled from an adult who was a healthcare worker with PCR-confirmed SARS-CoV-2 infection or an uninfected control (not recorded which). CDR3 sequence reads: CASSLRPPYNEQFF. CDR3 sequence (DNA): TGTGCCAGCAGCCTTAGGCCCCCTTACAATGAGCAGTTCTTC. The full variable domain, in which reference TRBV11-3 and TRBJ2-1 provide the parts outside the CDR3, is EAGVVQSPRYKIIEKKQPVAFWCNPISGHNTLYWYLQNLGQGPELLIRYENEEAVDDSQLPKDRFSAERLKGVDSTLKIQPAELGDSAVYLCASSLRPPYNEQFFGPGTRLTVL.